This paragraph covers one TCR beta chain sequence. Its antigen is unknown. Base qualities are missing; no much larger clone stands one base away. The entry originates in a study of B cell selection in AIRE deficiency (dated by TCRdb to between 2018 and 2021). With respect to the entire study: TCRbeta repertoires of sorted blood CD4+ conventional T cells and regulatory T cells were compared between AIRE-deficient patients and healthy controls. The TCR-sequenced cohort comprised roughly five AIRE-deficient APECED patients and roughly five healthy control donors. The study at large found these results: Among fewer than 4,500 shared Treg TCRbeta sequences, over 30% were shared exclusively among healthy donors and about 9.4% exclusively among patients, which suggests that Treg selection is less efficient in the absence of AIRE. TCRBV gene usage, CDR3 length and TCR diversity in Tconv and Treg cells from AIRE-deficient patients were found to be similar to those in cells from healthy donors. Approximately 30% of the Treg TCRbeta sequences shared among healthy donors turned up in patient Tconv cells, suggesting that Treg-biased clones are diverted into the Tconv compartment. Shared Treg sequences had shorter CDR3s, which reflects a bias toward rearrangements containing few non-templated nucleotide insertions. Sequencing covered only TCRbeta chains, and around 40% of shared healthy-donor Treg sequences were also present in healthy Tconv, possibly due to differing TCRalpha chains.

CD4+CD127+ cells were sorted as the conventional CD4 T cell population. AIRE-deficient patients had APECED syndrome. Tconv and Treg cells for TCRbeta sequencing were sorted on a FACSAria flow cytometer. The sorted cells went into 5-ml round-bottom polystyrene tubes, and the dry cell pellets were then frozen at -80 degrees C until sequencing. V has 1 base trimmed and J has 6 bases trimmed; junction bases matching no gene number 4. Looking up the germline V gene (reference sequence) yields CDR1 SEHNR and CDR2 FQNEAQ. From cysteine to phenylalanine, the CDR3 is 14 amino acids long. The DNA shown is the 42-base CDR3, in frame from base 1. The immunoSEQ platform was used for TCRbeta chain sequencing. As for how the authors treated the data: When conventional T cell repertoires were pooled, 90,000 to 120,000 distinct in-frame TCRbeta sequences were obtained from patients and 130,000 to 150,000 from healthy donors. Treg TCRbeta sequences shared by two or more individuals were defined as public, and these public Treg TCRbeta sequences were subsequently searched for in Tconv repertoires. Differences between groups were assessed by Mann-Whitney U tests with Bonferroni-Dunn correction in GraphPad Prism 7.03. In TCRdb, the immuneACCESS table is reduced to in-frame sequences with V and J assigned. These tables do not hold every clone; where another copy was compared, an unresolved V gene accounts for under half, and the others remain unexplained. The V and J calls and clone size are taken from that table; D and trimming were inferred from the DNA. For this sample there are fewer than 30,000 clones; roughly 96% appear just once. The leading ten clones occupy 0.2% to 0.25% of the sample.

The clonotype comes from a human donor with AIRE deficiency. The chain was built from TRBV7-9 and TRBJ2-7, and TRBD2 aligns with 9 junction nucleotides. The specimen was conventional CD4+ T cells sorted from PBMCs. Here is the DNA: TGTGCCAGCAGCTTAGAGGGCGGGAGGGGCGAGCAGTACTTC. This translates into CASSLEGGRGEQYF.